This TCR beta chain was recorded in a study of radiotherapy plus CTLA-4 blockade in lung cancer. Some clones are missing from TCRdb's copy, which holds only in-frame ones; the method was immunoSEQ multiplex PCR. The repertoire has around 20,000 clones, roughly 88% of them found once; the top ten carry around a quarter. V was cut by 6 bases and J by 6 bases, with 14 bases left in between. Germline CDR1 reads SEHNR; CDR2 reads FQNEAQ (reference sequence). The CDR3 is made up of 13 amino acids. This chain joins TRBV7-9 and TRBJ1-2; D ambiguous. This receptor was identified in a human donor with non-small cell lung cancer whose response to radiotherapy plus ipilimumab could not be evaluated. The source was peripheral blood, collected from a patient treated with radiotherapy plus ipilimumab. CDR3 protein: CASSPTEIDGYTF. The CDR3 region has the DNA TGTGCCAGCAGTCCAACAGAAATCGATGGCTACACCTTC. The full variable domain, rest sourced from reference TRBV7-9 and TRBJ1-2, is DTGVSQNPRHKITKRGQNVTFRCDPISEHNRLYWYRQTLGQGPEFLTYFQNEAQLEKSRLLSDRFSAERPKGSFSTLEIQRTEQGDSAMYLCASSPTEIDGYTFGSGTRLTVV.